Presented here are 13 T cell receptor beta chains from one specimen sequenced in a study of identical twins. One entry per CDR3 protein results from TCRdb running MiXCR on the 5' RACE reads. The data show about 890,000 distinct CDR3 sequences, 9% to 15% seen once. The same specimen was also included in a second study, on yellow fever vaccine responses in identical twins.

Sequencing was carried out using PBMCs. The receptors derive from a woman between 18 and 29 years old in good health.

V and J are TRBV9 and TRBJ2-5; a possible D gene is TRBD2 (6 bases). V lost 0 bases and J lost 1, with 10 bases in between. This CDR3 region has 15 residues. From germline, CDR1 is SGDLS and CDR2 YYNGEE. Written as DNA, the CDR3 is TGTGCCAGCAGCGTAGGACCTAGCGTCCAAGAGACCCAGTACTTC. This codes for CASSVGPSVQETQYF.

The rearrangement uses TRBV7-3 and TRBJ2-1, with D possibly being TRBD2 (6 bases). The CDR3 contains 17 residues. Trimming removed 3 bases from V and 7 bases from J, with 22 bases in between. CDR1 and CDR2 from the germline V gene are SGHTA and FQGTGA. DNA of the CDR3: TGTGCCAGCAGCTTCCCGGCAGGCGGGGCCGAACCGAATGAGCAGTTCTTC. This codes for CASSFPAGGAEPNEQFF.

This clonotype was detected only a few times. The V and J genes are TRBV4-1 and TRBJ2-3; TRBD2 is a possible D gene (5 bases). Trimming took off 1 base at V and 0 bases at J, with 14 bases between the two ends. The CDR3 spans 17 residues. The germline V gene encodes CDR1 MGHRA and CDR2 YSYEKL. The CDR3 coding sequence is TGCGCCAGCAGCCAAGGAGGGCTAGTAGAAAGCACAGATACGCAGTATTTT. Amino acids: CASSQGGLVESTDTQYF.

This rearrangement joins TRBV27 to TRBJ2-5; D might be TRBD1 (8 bases). Germline V lookup: CDR1 MNHEY, CDR2 SMNVEV (reference sequence). The CDR3 sequence is 18 residues long. The V gene lost 5 bases and the J gene lost 4 bases, with 26 bases spanning the gap. CDR3 sequence: CASSRGQVDGGLRETQYF. The CDR3 coding sequence is TGTGCCAGCAGTAGGGGACAGGTGGACGGGGGGTTACGAGAGACCCAGTACTTC.

In this sample, this clonotype turned up a few times. The rearrangement links TRBV4-1 to TRBJ2-6, with D possibly matching TRBD2 (6 bases). V was pared by 5 bases and J by 0 bases, with 14 bases between. The CDR3 extends over 17 amino acids. The V gene's germline CDR1 is MGHRA and CDR2 YSYEKL. The CDR3 DNA is TGCGCCAGCAGCTACCCGGGGGTCAGCTCTGGGGCCAACGTCCTGACTTTC. Its protein is CASSYPGVSSGANVLTF.

The gene calls are TRBV14 and TRBJ1-6; weak D call: TRBD1 (5 bases). The CDR3 runs to 14 residues. Trimming took off 1 base at V and 6 bases at J, with 7 bases between the two ends. Germline V gives CDR1 SGHDN, CDR2 FVKESK. The CDR3 coding sequence is TGTGCCAGCAGCCAAGGAGGGGTTAATTCACCCCTCCACTTT. Its protein is CASSQGGVNSPLHF.

The chain couples TRBV4-2 to TRBJ2-3, with D uncertain. Germline V gene data show CDR1 as LGHNA and CDR2 as YNFKEQ. With 6 bases removed from V and 2 bases from J, the gap between germline ends came to 12 bases. CDR3 size: 14 residues. CDR3 coding DNA: TGTGCCAGCAGTTACGGAACCTTCACAGATACGCAGTATTTT. This codes for CASSYGTFTDTQYF.

This clonotype was seen repeatedly, ten times or more. This sequence joins TRBV29-1 and TRBJ2-5, with TRBD2 as a possible D gene (5 bases). The CDR3 is 13 amino acids. Germline V gives CDR1 SQVTM, CDR2 ANQGSEA. DNA of the CDR3: TGCAGTGCTTGTCGGGATTTACAAGAGACCCAGTACTTC. Amino acid sequence: CSACRDLQETQYF.

The V gene is TRBV10-2, the J gene TRBJ2-7; D may match TRBD1 or TRBD2 (5 bases each). V lost 8 bases to trimming and J lost 3 bases, with 17 bases between them. This CDR3 contains 14 residues. Germline V gene lookup returns CDR1 WSHSY and CDR2 SAAADI. The CDR3 region is CASSKGPGHYEQYV. The CDR3 nucleotides are TGCGCCAGCTCAAAGGGACCGGGGCACTACGAGCAGTACGTC.

This clonotype was observed a few times. This chain connects TRBV5-1 to TRBJ2-2; 7 bases are a match to TRBD2. This CDR3 region has 13 residues. Germline V gives CDR1 SGHRS, CDR2 YFSETQ. V lost 7 bases, J lost 6 bases, and 6 bases stayed unmatched. CDR3 region: CASQPRGAGELFF. The CDR3 DNA reads TGCGCCAGCCAGCCCCGGGGGGCCGGGGAGCTGTTTTTT. Together with reference TRBV5-1 and TRBJ2-2, the CDR3 gives the full variable domain: KAGVTQTPRYLIKTRGQQVTLSCSPISGHRSVSWYQQTPGQGLQFLFEYFSETQRNKGNFPGRFSGRQFSNSRSEMNVSTLELGDSALYLCASQPRGAGELFFGEGSRLTVL.

This clonotype was recorded a few times. The chain carries TRBV4-1 and TRBJ2-2; no reliable D call. CDR1 and CDR2 from the germline V gene are MGHRA and YSYEKL. This CDR3 is built from 13 residues. Trimming pared 2 bases from V and 6 bases from J, leaving 7 bases between. The CDR3 DNA reads as TGCGCCAGCAGCCAACTGTTTTCCGGGGAGCTGTTTTTT. Amino acids: CASSQLFSGELFF.

This clonotype was observed a handful of times. The chain links TRBV5-1 to TRBJ2-7; D unclear. The CDR3 totals 13 residues. With 2 bases removed from V and 0 bases from J, the gap between germline ends came to 6 bases. Germline assignment: CDR1 SGHRS and CDR2 YFSETQ. As DNA, the CDR3 is TGCGCCAGCAGCTTCGCAGTCTCCTACGAGCAGTACTTC. Protein product: CASSFAVSYEQYF.

This clonotype was picked up a small number of times. The CDR3 region is CASSLFLAGEETQYF. The CDR3 region has the DNA TGCGCCAGCAGCTTGTTCTTAGCGGGAGAAGAGACCCAGTACTTC. The chain is built from TRBV5-1 and TRBJ2-5, with 9 positions matching TRBD2. V shed 1 base and J 3 bases; nucleotides not matched to a gene: 4. This CDR3 contains 15 residues. Germline V lookup: CDR1 SGHRS, CDR2 YFSETQ.